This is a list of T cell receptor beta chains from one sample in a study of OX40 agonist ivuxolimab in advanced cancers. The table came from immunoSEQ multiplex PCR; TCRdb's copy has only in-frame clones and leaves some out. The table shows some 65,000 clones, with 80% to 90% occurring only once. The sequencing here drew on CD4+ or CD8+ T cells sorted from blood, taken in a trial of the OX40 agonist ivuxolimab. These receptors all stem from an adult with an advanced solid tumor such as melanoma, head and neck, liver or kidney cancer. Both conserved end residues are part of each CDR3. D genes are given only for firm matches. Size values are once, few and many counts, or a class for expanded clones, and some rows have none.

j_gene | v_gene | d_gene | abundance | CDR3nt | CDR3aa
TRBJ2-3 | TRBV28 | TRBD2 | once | TGTGCCAGCAGTTCCGTTAGCGGGACCCAGATAACGCAGTATTTT | CASSSVSGTQITQYF
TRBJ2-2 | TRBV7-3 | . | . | TGTGCCAGCAGCCCGGCCAAGGGGCCTGACACCGGGGAGCTGTTTTTT | CASSPAKGPDTGELFF
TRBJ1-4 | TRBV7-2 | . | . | TGTGCCAGCAGCTTAGAATTGGGGGCCCGCAATGAAAAACTGTTTTTT | CASSLELGARNEKLFF
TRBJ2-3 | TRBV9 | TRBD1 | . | TGTGCCAGCAGCTCAACAGGGGTCACAGATACGCAGTATTTT | CASSSTGVTDTQYF
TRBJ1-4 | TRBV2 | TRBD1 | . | TGTGCCAGCAGAGACCCGGGACAGGCTAATGAAAAACTGTTTTTT | CASRDPGQANEKLFF
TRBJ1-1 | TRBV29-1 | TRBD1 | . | TGCAGCGTTTCGACAGGGGTGAACACTGAAGCTTTCTTT | CSVSTGVNTEAFF
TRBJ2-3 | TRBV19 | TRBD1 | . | TGTGCCAGTCACAGGGGGCTTGGAGATACGCAGTATTTT | CASHRGLGDTQYF
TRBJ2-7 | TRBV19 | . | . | TGTGCCAGTAGTATCCGGTTTGGACGTTACGAGCAGTACTTC | CASSIRFGRYEQYF
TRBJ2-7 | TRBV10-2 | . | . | TGCGCCAGCAGTGCCCCAGAGCAGTACTTC | CASSAPEQYF
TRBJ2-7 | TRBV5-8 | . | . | TGTGCCAGCAGCGCCGCCGTGCACCACGAGCAGTACTTC | CASSAAVHHEQYF
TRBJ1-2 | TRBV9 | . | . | TGTGCCAGCACCAGCACGGACAATCCCTATGGCTACACCTTC | CASTSTDNPYGYTF
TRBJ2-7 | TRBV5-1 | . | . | TGCGCCAGCCGATGGGACGGGGGAGGAGGCTACGAGCAGTACTTC | CASRWDGGGGYEQYF
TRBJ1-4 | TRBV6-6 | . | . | TGTGCCAGCACCGAACAGGGAGAGCTGTTTTTT | CASTEQGELFF
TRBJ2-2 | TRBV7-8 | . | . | TGTGCCAGCCCGAGGAGGGGGGACACCGGGGAGCTGTTTTTT | CASPRRGDTGELFF
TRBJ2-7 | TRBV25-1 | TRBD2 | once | TGTGCCAGCAGTGATGAGAGCGGGGGCTCCTACGAGCAGTACTTC | CASSDESGGSYEQYF
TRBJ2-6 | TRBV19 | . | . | TGTGCCAGTAGTCTCAGCGGACCAGGATTCTCTGGGGCCAACGTCCTGACTTTC | CASSLSGPGFSGANVLTF
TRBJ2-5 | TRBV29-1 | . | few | TGCAGCGTACCTGTGACAGTACAAGAGACCCAGTACTTC | CSVPVTVQETQYF
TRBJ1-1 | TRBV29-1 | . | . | TGCAGCGTTGACACGCCCATGGGCACTGAAGCTTTCTTT | CSVDTPMGTEAFF
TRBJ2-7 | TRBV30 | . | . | TGTGCCTGGAGTGTACTCTCTTACGAGCAGTACTTC | CAWSVLSYEQYF
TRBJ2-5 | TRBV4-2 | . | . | TGTGCCAGCAGCCAAGACTACGAGACCCAGTACTTC | CASSQDYETQYF
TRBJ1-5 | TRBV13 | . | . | TGTGCCAGCAGCTTAGGGGAGAACAATCAGCCCCAGCATTTT | CASSLGENNQPQHF
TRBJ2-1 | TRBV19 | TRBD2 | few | TGTGCCAGTAGTCCCTTAGGACTAGCGGGAGTCCATGAGCAGTTCTTC | CASSPLGLAGVHEQFF
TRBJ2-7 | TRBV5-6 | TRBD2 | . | TGTGCCAGCAGCCCGGGGGGCTACGAGCAGTACTTC | CASSPGGYEQYF
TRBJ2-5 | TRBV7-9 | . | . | TGTGCCAGCAGCTGGGCACCAGATGAGACCCAGTACTTC | CASSWAPDETQYF
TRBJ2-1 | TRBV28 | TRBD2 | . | TGTGCCAGCAGCCGACTACTAGCGGACAATGAGCAGTTCTTC | CASSRLLADNEQFF
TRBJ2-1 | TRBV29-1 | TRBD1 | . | TGCAGCGTGAAGACAGGGGGACTGTTCTTC | CSVKTGGLFF
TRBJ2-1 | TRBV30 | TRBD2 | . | TGTGCCTGGAGTGGACTAGCGGGGGAGGGTTGGGGCAATGAGCAGTTCTTC | CAWSGLAGEGWGNEQFF